This is a list of T cell receptor beta chains from one sample in a study of neoadjuvant anti-PD-1 for oral cavity cancer. The table came from immunoSEQ multiplex PCR; TCRdb's copy has only in-frame clones and leaves some out. The profile shows more than 30,000 clones, approximately 40% of them singletons. Sample: tumor tissue, taken after nivolumab (anti-PD-1) treatment. Receptors were obtained from a person aged 40 to 85 with oral cavity squamous cell carcinoma. Both conserved end residues are part of each CDR3. D genes are given only for firm matches. Where a row states a size, it is once, few, many or the class of an expanded clone; other rows omit it.

v_call: TRBV18; d_call: .; j_call: TRBJ2-2; clone_size: few; cdr3_nt: TGTGCCAGCTCACCAAATAATATTGGGACGAACACCGGGGAGCTGTTTTTT; cdr3_aa: CASSPNNIGTNTGELFF
v_call: TRBV10-3; d_call: TRBD1; j_call: TRBJ2-1; clone_size: few; cdr3_nt: TGTGCCATCAGTGGTGGGGACAGGGCGTACAATGAGCAGTTCTTC; cdr3_aa: CAISGGDRAYNEQFF
v_call: TRBV6-4; d_call: .; j_call: TRBJ1-2; clone_size: few; cdr3_nt: TGTGCCAGCAGTGACTCGTATACAGGGCCCTATGGCTACACCTTC; cdr3_aa: CASSDSYTGPYGYTF
v_call: TRBV5-4; d_call: .; j_call: TRBJ1-5; clone_size: .; cdr3_nt: TGTGCCAGCAGCTCCTTAAGACAGGCCCCCAATCAGCCCCAGCATTTT; cdr3_aa: CASSSLRQAPNQPQHF
v_call: TRBV28; d_call: TRBD1; j_call: TRBJ2-7; clone_size: .; cdr3_nt: TGTGCCAGCAGTGCGGGACAGGGGGTGCACGAGCAGTACTTC; cdr3_aa: CASSAGQGVHEQYF
v_call: TRBV7-3; d_call: TRBD2; j_call: TRBJ2-1; clone_size: .; cdr3_nt: TGTGCCAGCAGCTTAGAAGGAGCGGGAGGCTACAATGAGCAGTTCTTC; cdr3_aa: CASSLEGAGGYNEQFF
v_call: TRBV5-6; d_call: .; j_call: TRBJ1-2; clone_size: .; cdr3_nt: TGTGCCAGCAGTTCTCCCGGGGGGCTTAACTATGGCTACACCTTC; cdr3_aa: CASSSPGGLNYGYTF
v_call: TRBV5-1; d_call: TRBD2; j_call: TRBJ2-3; clone_size: .; cdr3_nt: TGCGCCAGCAGCGACCTCTCACGGGGGGGCACAGATACGCAGTATTTT; cdr3_aa: CASSDLSRGGTDTQYF
v_call: TRBV27; d_call: .; j_call: TRBJ1-1; clone_size: .; cdr3_nt: TGTGCCAGCAGTCGACAGAATATGAACACTGAAGCTTTCTTT; cdr3_aa: CASSRQNMNTEAFF
v_call: TRBV12-5; d_call: .; j_call: TRBJ2-1; clone_size: few; cdr3_nt: TGTGCTAGTGGTTCCCTGAGCGGTCAGCAGTTCTTC; cdr3_aa: CASGSLSGQQFF
v_call: TRBV21-1; d_call: .; j_call: TRBJ1-1; clone_size: few; cdr3_nt: TGTGCCAGCGCAGTTTTGGGGACTGAAGCTTTCTTT; cdr3_aa: CASAVLGTEAFF
v_call: TRBV29-1; d_call: .; j_call: TRBJ1-2; clone_size: once; cdr3_nt: TGCAGCGTTCAATCACAGCAGCGTGGCTACACCTTC; cdr3_aa: CSVQSQQRGYTF
v_call: TRBV28; d_call: .; j_call: TRBJ2-7; clone_size: .; cdr3_nt: TGTGCCAGCAGTTTTAGTAGCGGCCCCAAACGCTACGAGCAGTACTTC; cdr3_aa: CASSFSSGPKRYEQYF
v_call: TRBV5-1; d_call: .; j_call: TRBJ1-2; clone_size: .; cdr3_nt: TGCGCCAGCAGCTCCGGGACAACAAGTAACTATGGCTACACCTTC; cdr3_aa: CASSSGTTSNYGYTF
v_call: TRBV2; d_call: TRBD2; j_call: TRBJ2-7; clone_size: few; cdr3_nt: TGTGCCAGCAGCAGGACAGGGACTAGCGATTCTTACGAGCAGTACTTC; cdr3_aa: CASSRTGTSDSYEQYF
v_call: TRBV11-2; d_call: TRBD2; j_call: TRBJ2-1; clone_size: few; cdr3_nt: TGTGCCAGCAGCAGGACTAGCGGGGAATACAATGAGCAGTTCTTC; cdr3_aa: CASSRTSGEYNEQFF
v_call: TRBV7-9; d_call: .; j_call: TRBJ2-3; clone_size: .; cdr3_nt: TGTGCCAGCAGCCCCTTTGGAGATACGCAGTATTTT; cdr3_aa: CASSPFGDTQYF
v_call: TRBV5-1; d_call: .; j_call: TRBJ1-1; clone_size: many; cdr3_nt: TGCGCCAGCAGCCCCAGGAGGGACACTGAAGCTTTCTTT; cdr3_aa: CASSPRRDTEAFF
v_call: TRBV27; d_call: TRBD1; j_call: TRBJ1-4; clone_size: once; cdr3_nt: TGTGCCAGCTCCCCCCCGATTTGGGACAGGGGTAGAGCAACTAATGAAAAACTGTTTTTT; cdr3_aa: CASSPPIWDRGRATNEKLFF
v_call: TRBV28; d_call: .; j_call: TRBJ1-2; clone_size: many; cdr3_nt: TGTGCCAGCAGTTTTGCGGGGCAAAACTATGGCTACACCTTC; cdr3_aa: CASSFAGQNYGYTF
v_call: TRBV28; d_call: TRBD1; j_call: TRBJ1-5; clone_size: .; cdr3_nt: TGTGCCAGCAGTTTCGACCTGAGAACAGGGGGGATTCCGAGCAATCAGCCCCAGCATTTT; cdr3_aa: CASSFDLRTGGIPSNQPQHF
v_call: TRBV29-1; d_call: TRBD2; j_call: TRBJ2-3; clone_size: .; cdr3_nt: TGCAGCGTTGCTTCGGGGGACTACACAGATACGCAGTATTTT; cdr3_aa: CSVASGDYTDTQYF
v_call: TRBV30; d_call: .; j_call: TRBJ2-2; clone_size: few; cdr3_nt: TGTGCCTGGAGTCGTATCGGGGAGCTGTTTTTT; cdr3_aa: CAWSRIGELFF
v_call: TRBV10-3; d_call: .; j_call: TRBJ1-1; clone_size: .; cdr3_nt: TGTGCCATCAGTGGGTCGATGGAGAACACTGAAGCTTTCTTT; cdr3_aa: CAISGSMENTEAFF
v_call: TRBV20-1; d_call: TRBD1; j_call: TRBJ2-7; clone_size: few; cdr3_nt: TGCAGTGCTTCAGGGGGTTACGAGCAGTACTTC; cdr3_aa: CSASGGYEQYF
v_call: TRBV10-3; d_call: .; j_call: TRBJ1-1; clone_size: once; cdr3_nt: TGTGCCATCAGTGATACCGGGCAGGGCTCTGAAGCTTTCTTT; cdr3_aa: CAISDTGQGSEAFF
v_call: TRBV27; d_call: .; j_call: TRBJ2-7; clone_size: few; cdr3_nt: TGTGCCAGCAGTTTTCGGGCTTCCTACGAGCAGTACTTC; cdr3_aa: CASSFRASYEQYF
v_call: TRBV2; d_call: .; j_call: TRBJ2-7; clone_size: many; cdr3_nt: TGTGCCAGCAAGTGGACCCAAAACACCTACGAGCAGTACTTC; cdr3_aa: CASKWTQNTYEQYF
v_call: TRBV9; d_call: TRBD1; j_call: TRBJ2-6; clone_size: .; cdr3_nt: TGTGCCAGCAGCAGGGCCCCAGGGGGTATCACTGGGGCCAACGTCCTGACTTTC; cdr3_aa: CASSRAPGGITGANVLTF
v_call: TRBV30; d_call: .; j_call: TRBJ1-3; clone_size: many; cdr3_nt: TGTGCCTGGAGCGAGCTTCGAGGACCTGGAAACACCATATATTTT; cdr3_aa: CAWSELRGPGNTIYF
v_call: TRBV7-9; d_call: .; j_call: TRBJ2-2; clone_size: .; cdr3_nt: TGTGCCAGCAACCCTCCTTCAAACACCGGGGAGCTGTTTTTT; cdr3_aa: CASNPPSNTGELFF
v_call: TRBV6-1; d_call: .; j_call: TRBJ2-5; clone_size: few; cdr3_nt: TGTGCCAGCAGGGAGGGGGCGTCCCAGTACTTC; cdr3_aa: CASREGASQYF
v_call: TRBV7-3; d_call: .; j_call: TRBJ1-2; clone_size: .; cdr3_nt: TGTGCCAGCAGCTCAAACCCACGAACCGATGGCTACACCTTC; cdr3_aa: CASSSNPRTDGYTF
v_call: TRBV7-8; d_call: TRBD2; j_call: TRBJ2-1; clone_size: .; cdr3_nt: TGTGCCAGCAGGGGAGCGGGAGGGGCTTACAATGAGCAGTTCTTC; cdr3_aa: CASRGAGGAYNEQFF
v_call: TRBV6-6; d_call: TRBD2; j_call: TRBJ2-1; clone_size: .; cdr3_nt: TGTGCCAGCAGACGACTAGCGGCCCACAATGAGCAGTTCTTC; cdr3_aa: CASRRLAAHNEQFF
v_call: TRBV5-1; d_call: .; j_call: TRBJ2-7; clone_size: .; cdr3_nt: TGCGCCAGCAGCTTGCACGGAGCGAGACAGGTGATCTACGAGCAGTACTTC; cdr3_aa: CASSLHGARQVIYEQYF
v_call: TRBV12-5; d_call: .; j_call: TRBJ2-2; clone_size: few; cdr3_nt: TGTGCTAGTGGTTTGGATAACACCGGGGAGCTGTTTTTT; cdr3_aa: CASGLDNTGELFF
v_call: TRBV7-3; d_call: TRBD1; j_call: TRBJ2-7; clone_size: .; cdr3_nt: TGTGCCAGCAGCTTGACAGGGGACCACTACGAGCAGTACTTC; cdr3_aa: CASSLTGDHYEQYF
v_call: TRBV10-1; d_call: .; j_call: TRBJ2-5; clone_size: .; cdr3_nt: TGCGCCAGCAGTCCAAGCGGCCTCCAAGAGACCCAGTACTTC; cdr3_aa: CASSPSGLQETQYF
v_call: TRBV7-3; d_call: .; j_call: TRBJ2-7; clone_size: .; cdr3_nt: TGTGCCAGCAGCACTAGCTATGGAGACGAGCAGTACTTC; cdr3_aa: CASSTSYGDEQYF
v_call: TRBV7-3; d_call: .; j_call: TRBJ2-1; clone_size: .; cdr3_nt: TGTGCCAGCAGCTTAGGCCAAGAGTGGGAGCAGTTCTTC; cdr3_aa: CASSLGQEWEQFF
v_call: TRBV7-2; d_call: .; j_call: TRBJ1-2; clone_size: .; cdr3_nt: TGTGCCAGCAGCGCCTCCCAGGGATATGGCTACACCTTC; cdr3_aa: CASSASQGYGYTF
v_call: TRBV10-3; d_call: TRBD1; j_call: TRBJ1-4; clone_size: .; cdr3_nt: TGTGCCATCAGCCGGACAGGGGAATTGAGAAATGAAAAACTGTTTTTT; cdr3_aa: CAISRTGELRNEKLFF
v_call: TRBV7-2; d_call: .; j_call: TRBJ2-6; clone_size: .; cdr3_nt: TGTGCCAGCAGTGACAGATCTGGGGCCAACGTCCTGACTTTC; cdr3_aa: CASSDRSGANVLTF
v_call: TRBV7-2; d_call: .; j_call: TRBJ2-6; clone_size: .; cdr3_nt: TGTGCCAGCAGCTTACCCTCTGGGGCCAACGTCCTGACTTTC; cdr3_aa: CASSLPSGANVLTF
v_call: TRBV5-1; d_call: .; j_call: TRBJ1-2; clone_size: many; cdr3_nt: TGCGCCAGCAGCTTGTCGGAGGTTAACTATGGCTACACCTTC; cdr3_aa: CASSLSEVNYGYTF
v_call: TRBV7-9; d_call: .; j_call: TRBJ2-5; clone_size: few; cdr3_nt: TGTGCCAGCAGGCCCGCCGGACGGGGCAGTACCCAGTACTTC; cdr3_aa: CASRPAGRGSTQYF
v_call: TRBV6-1; d_call: .; j_call: TRBJ2-2; clone_size: .; cdr3_nt: TGTGCCCTAGCGGGGACAGGGGATACCGGGGAGCTGTTTTTT; cdr3_aa: CALAGTGDTGELFF
v_call: TRBV7-8; d_call: .; j_call: TRBJ1-1; clone_size: .; cdr3_nt: TGTGCCAGCAGCTTACAGTCCCATAACACTGAAGCTTTCTTT; cdr3_aa: CASSLQSHNTEAFF
v_call: TRBV4-1; d_call: .; j_call: TRBJ1-6; clone_size: once; cdr3_nt: TGCGCCAGCAGCCAAGGCTTCCGTTTCGTTTGGGGGCTTGATTCACCCCTCCACTTT; cdr3_aa: CASSQGFRFVWGLDSPLHF
v_call: TRBV6-1; d_call: TRBD2; j_call: TRBJ2-1; clone_size: few; cdr3_nt: TGTGCCAGCAGTGGGTGGACTAGCGGGAGGGCGGGTAATGAGCAGTTCTTC; cdr3_aa: CASSGWTSGRAGNEQFF
v_call: TRBV7-9; d_call: .; j_call: TRBJ2-3; clone_size: .; cdr3_nt: TGTGCCAGCAGCTTAGACGGGACACTTGATACGCAGTATTTT; cdr3_aa: CASSLDGTLDTQYF
v_call: TRBV6-5; d_call: .; j_call: TRBJ1-5; clone_size: .; cdr3_nt: TGTGCCAGCAGTTGGGGACAAAATCAGCCCCAGCATTTT; cdr3_aa: CASSWGQNQPQHF
v_call: TRBV11-2; d_call: TRBD1; j_call: TRBJ2-7; clone_size: .; cdr3_nt: TGTGCCAGCAGCTCACAGGGGGGACCCTACGAGCAGTACTTC; cdr3_aa: CASSSQGGPYEQYF
v_call: TRBV6-4; d_call: .; j_call: TRBJ1-5; clone_size: few; cdr3_nt: TGTGCCAGCAGTCAGGACCCTAATCAGCCCCAGCATTTT; cdr3_aa: CASSQDPNQPQHF
v_call: TRBV7-9; d_call: .; j_call: TRBJ1-1; clone_size: .; cdr3_nt: TGTGCCAGCAGCCCCGACGACGTGAGAAACACTGAAGCTTTCTTT; cdr3_aa: CASSPDDVRNTEAFF
v_call: TRBV7-8; d_call: TRBD1; j_call: TRBJ2-5; clone_size: .; cdr3_nt: TGTGCCAGCAGCAGGACAGGGAAAGAGACCCAGTACTTC; cdr3_aa: CASSRTGKETQYF
v_call: TRBV23-1; d_call: TRBD1; j_call: TRBJ1-5; clone_size: .; cdr3_nt: TGCGCCAGCAGTCCACCGGACAGGGTGAATCAGCCCCAGCATTTT; cdr3_aa: CASSPPDRVNQPQHF
v_call: TRBV11-2; d_call: .; j_call: TRBJ2-7; clone_size: .; cdr3_nt: TGTGCCAGCAGCTTAGGATCGTGGGTCCGCGAGCAGTACTTC; cdr3_aa: CASSLGSWVREQYF